The text below deals with one T cell receptor beta chain. Each sample's input was roughly 250 ng genomic DNA, 38,000 or so genome equivalents. This sample is part of a study of T cell clusters in autoimmune cytopenias. Multiplex touch-down PCR amplified TRB using TRB-A and TRB-B pools in one tube. With the multiplex PCR reads reprocessed, TCRdb shows one record per CDR3 protein and no DNA. The specimen's table records around 7,800 distinct CDR3 sequences. This CDR3 has 11 residues. Germline assignment: CDR1 MNHEY and CDR2 SVGEGT. V usage is TRBV6-2 or TRBV6-3 and J usage is TRBJ2-2. The material sequenced was peripheral blood. The sequence was collected from a human donor with an autoimmune cytopenia or autoimmune hepatitis (not recorded which). CDR3 in amino acids: CASSHSLSLFF.